This passage covers 25 T cell receptor beta chains from one sample sequenced in a study of response to subunit inactivated influenza vaccine. TCRdb analysed the RT-PCR reads with MiXCR anew, one entry per CDR3 protein. The table has roughly 710,000 distinct CDR3 sequences, 13% to 15% seen once. The starting material was PBMCs from blood, obtained less than 15 days before vaccination. The receptors stem from a man aged 50 to 59 who received an inactivated influenza vaccine.

This clonotype was seen at least ten times. This chain uses TRBV7-8 with TRBJ1-2; no clear D. Trimming shortened V by 2 bases and J by 2 bases, and 6 bases separated the two germline ends. The CDR3 is 13 amino acids. In germline, CDR1 is SGHVS, CDR2 FQNEAQ. CDR3 bases: TGTGCCAGCAGCTTACATGGGAACTATGGCTACACCTTC. It yields the protein CASSLHGNYGYTF.

A few counts support this clonotype. The rearrangement uses TRBV12-3 or TRBV12-4 and TRBJ2-2; no reliable D call. CDR3 length: 16 residues. V lost 5 bases and J lost 3, with 16 bases in between. The CDR3 nucleotides read TGTGCCAGCAGTGTTATCCCTCGGGTTTACACCGGGGAGCTGTTTTTT. Protein sequence: CASSVIPRVYTGELFF.

This clonotype was seen a handful of times. The chain uses TRBV20-1 and TRBJ1-2; D ambiguous. Germline lookup yields CDR1 DFQATT and CDR2 SNEGSKA (reference sequence). V lost 4 bases, J lost 5 bases, and 8 bases lay in between. The CDR3 is 11 amino acids. The CDR3 is CSATRAYGYTF. In DNA form, the CDR3 reads TGCAGTGCTACACGAGCTTATGGCTACACCTTC.

This clonotype came up a few times. The V call is TRBV28, the J call TRBJ2-1; tentative D call: TRBD2 (5 bases). The CDR3 is made up of 15 amino acids. Germline V lookup: CDR1 MDHEN, CDR2 SYDVKM. V was trimmed by 5 bases and J by 4 bases, leaving 15 bases between them. CDR3 amino acids: CASSPFRGIYNEQFF. CDR3 DNA sequence: TGTGCCAGCAGTCCCTTTCGGGGAATTTACAATGAGCAGTTCTTC.

V is TRBV20-1 and J is TRBJ2-3; no clear D gene. CDR1 is DFQATT and CDR2 is SNEGSKA in the germline V gene (reference sequence). This CDR3 has 13 amino acids. The germline V and J ends were trimmed by 3 bases and 8 bases, with 15 bases remaining between them. Here the CDR3 reads CSASPQTLGTQYF. The CDR3 nucleotides are TGCAGTGCTAGTCCGCAGACTCTGGGTACGCAGTATTTT.

The table lists this clonotype with a few counts. The chain carries TRBV20-1 and TRBJ2-7, with D perhaps TRBD1 (6 bases). The ends were cut back, 2 bases at V and 4 bases at J, with 18 bases in the middle. CDR1 is DFQATT and CDR2 is SNEGSKA in the germline V gene (reference sequence). This CDR3 has 15 residues. The CDR3 loop is CSARPNRVLLYEQYF. CDR3 bases: TGCAGTGCTAGACCCAACAGGGTTTTGCTATACGAGCAGTACTTC.

This chain connects TRBV15 to TRBJ1-4; a weak D match, TRBD1 (5 bases). There are 15 residues in the CDR3. V shed 0 bases and J shed 6 bases, with 11 bases lying between them. Germline V gene lookup returns CDR1 LNHNV and CDR2 YYDKDF (reference sequence). The CDR3 bases are TGTGCCACCAGCAGAGATCGAGGGGCTGATGAAAAACTGTTTTTT. Translating gives CATSRDRGADEKLFF.

The chain carries TRBV29-1 and TRBJ2-5; unclear D gene. This CDR3 has 13 amino acids. Trimming removed 2 bases from V and 5 bases from J, with 12 bases in between. Germline V gene data show CDR1 as SQVTM and CDR2 as ANQGSEA. The CDR3 is CSVERRQAETQYF. CDR3 in DNA: TGCAGCGTTGAAAGACGGCAGGCGGAGACCCAGTACTTC. Full variable domain (missing parts from reference TRBV29-1 and TRBJ2-5): SAVISQKPSRDICQRGTSLTIQCQVDSQVTMMFWYRQQPGQSLTLIATANQGSEATYESGFVIDKFPISRPNLTFSTLTVSNMSPEDSSIYLCSVERRQAETQYFGPGTRLLVL.

The genes are TRBV11-2 and TRBJ2-4; possibly TRBD2 for D (5 bases). CDR1 is SGHAT, CDR2 FQNNGV, per germline. CDR3 length: 16 amino acids. The V end was cut by 0 bases, the J end by 3 bases, with 12 bases between. CDR3 region: CASSLEYSGYKNIQYF. The CDR3 DNA is TGTGCCAGCAGCTTAGAGTACAGCGGTTACAAAAACATTCAGTACTTC.

This chain connects TRBV5-1 to TRBJ2-7; D not certain. Germline V gene sequence: CDR1 SGHRS, CDR2 YFSETQ. Trimming left V 4 bases short and J 4 bases short, with 12 bases between. The CDR3 loop spans 13 amino acids. DNA of the CDR3: TGCGCCAGCAGCCCCGCCTTGGGTTACGAGCAGTACTTC. Amino acids: CASSPALGYEQYF.

This clonotype came up a few times. A read error may be the cause here, since a much bigger clone is one base away. The chain has TRBV28 and TRBJ2-5; no firm D call. Trimming cost V 6 bases and J 7 bases, with 15 bases left between them. From germline, CDR1 is MDHEN and CDR2 SYDVKM. This CDR3 contains 13 residues. The CDR3: CASRMLMKGTQYF. The CDR3 DNA sequence: TGTGCCAGCAGGATGCTGATGAAAGGGACCCAGTACTTC.

This chain connects TRBV15 to TRBJ2-5, with D unclear. The CDR3 loop spans 14 amino acids. V was pared by 1 base and J by 2 bases, with 8 bases between. CDR1 LNHNV and CDR2 YYDKDF come from the germline V gene (reference sequence). DNA for the CDR3: TGTGCCACCAGCAGAGTTCAACCACAAGAGACCCAGTACTTC. Its translation is CATSRVQPQETQYF.

The chain couples TRBV24-1 to TRBJ2-1; tentatively, D is TRBD2 (5 bases). V lost 6 bases and J lost 3, with 14 bases in between. The CDR3 consists of 15 residues. Germline assignment: CDR1 KGHDR and CDR2 SFDVKD. CDR3 sequence: CATSPGTARYNEQFF. In nucleotides, the CDR3 is TGTGCCACCAGTCCGGGAACGGCCCGCTACAATGAGCAGTTCTTC.

CDR3 DNA: TGCGCCAGCAGCCAAGGGCGGGTCTCTGGGGCCAACGTCCTGACTTTC. Protein product: CASSQGRVSGANVLTF. The J gene is TRBJ2-6, the V gene TRBV4-3; D is possibly TRBD2 (5 bases). The germline V and J ends were trimmed by 1 base and 0 bases, with 7 bases remaining between them. Germline V CDR1 and CDR2: LGHNA, YSLEER. CDR3 length equals 16 residues.

The chain is built from TRBV5-1 and TRBJ2-5; D perhaps matches TRBD1 (6 bases). Germline CDR1 and CDR2: SGHRS and YFSETQ. V lost 3 bases and J 0 bases, leaving 15 bases between the germline ends. The CDR3 has 16 amino acids. The CDR3 nucleotides are TGCGCCAGCAGCTCCTCAAGGGGGAGATACCAAGAGACCCAGTACTTC. Translated: CASSSSRGRYQETQYF.

This clonotype was picked up many times. This chain's CDR3 is CASSQDRVGVGIQYF. CDR3 bases: TGTGCCAGCAGCCAAGATCGGGTAGGGGTTGGCATTCAGTACTTC. V is TRBV3-1 and J is TRBJ2-4, with a possible D match to TRBD1 (5 bases). Deletions cut 0 bases from V and 9 bases from J, with 15 bases between. The CDR3 runs to 15 residues. From germline, CDR1 is LGHDT and CDR2 YNNKEL (reference sequence). Filled out from reference TRBV3-1 and TRBJ2-4, the complete variable domain reads DTAVSQTPKYLVTQMGNDKSIKCEQNLGHDTMYWYKQDSKKFLKIMFSYNNKELIINETVPNRFSPKSPDKAHLNLHINSLELGDSAVYFCASSQDRVGVGIQYFGAGTRLSVL.

This chain joins TRBV20-1 and TRBJ2-7; D call uncertain. Germline CDR1 reads DFQATT; CDR2 reads SNEGSKA (reference sequence). The CDR3 is 14 amino acids. Trimming took 2 bases from V and 3 from J, leaving 14 bases between them. CDR3 residues: CSARQPIKDYEQYF. Written as DNA, the CDR3 is TGCAGTGCTAGACAACCCATAAAGGACTACGAGCAGTACTTC.

This clonotype was found a few times. V is TRBV6-1 and J is TRBJ2-3; D possibly corresponds to TRBD2 (6 bases). Germline V lookup: CDR1 MNHNS, CDR2 SASEGT. The V end was cut by 5 bases, the J end by 11 bases, with 14 bases between. The CDR3 spans 12 residues. The CDR3 sequence is CASSTGGGVQYF. The DNA for the CDR3 is TGTGCCAGCAGTACCGGGGGAGGTGTGCAGTATTTT.

This clonotype was detected a few times. The gene calls are TRBV5-6 and TRBJ1-2, with a weak D call TRBD1 (5 bases). CDR3 size: 14 residues. V was pared by 4 bases and J by 5 bases, with 15 bases between. Germline V CDR1 and CDR2: SGHDT, YYEEEE. CDR3 nucleotide sequence: TGTGCCAGCAGCCCGGGGGGGGTGGTGTATGGCTACACCTTC. Amino acids: CASSPGGVVYGYTF.

This clonotype was seen a few times. This rearrangement joins TRBV11-3 to TRBJ2-3, with TRBD1 matching over 9 bases. V lost 5 bases, J lost 3 bases, and 9 bases stayed unmatched. The CDR3 spans 16 residues. Germline CDR1 and CDR2: SGHNT and YENEEA. The CDR3, as DNA: TGTGCCAGCAGCGCGCCGGGACAGGGAGGGACAGATACGCAGTATTTT. Translating gives CASSAPGQGGTDTQYF.

J is TRBJ2-1 and V is TRBV28, with 11 bases identical to TRBD1. CDR3 size: 18 residues. Unmatched junction bases numbered 18, after V lost 6 bases and J lost 8 bases. Germline V gives CDR1 MDHEN, CDR2 SYDVKM. CDR3 amino acids: CASSLGTGGPLTVDEQFF. In nucleotides, the CDR3 is TGTGCCAGCAGCTTAGGGACAGGGGGTCCCCTAACGGTGGATGAGCAGTTCTTC.

The chain's CDR3 is CSVVRDMNTEAFF. For the CDR3, the DNA is TGCAGCGTTGTAAGGGACATGAACACTGAAGCTTTCTTT. V is TRBV29-1 and J is TRBJ1-1, with a weak D call TRBD1 (6 bases). Germline V gene sequence: CDR1 SQVTM, CDR2 ANQGSEA. Deletions cut 4 bases from V and 0 bases from J, with 9 bases between. The CDR3 is 13 residues long.

The chain links TRBV7-2 to TRBJ1-4; TRBD1 matches at 7 bases. CDR1 SGHTA and CDR2 FQGNSA come from the germline V gene. The CDR3 consists of 14 residues. Unmatched junction bases numbered 5, after V lost 4 bases and J lost 6 bases. The CDR3 reads CASSSTGLDEKLFF. The CDR3 nucleotides are TGTGCCAGCAGCTCGACAGGGTTGGATGAAAAACTGTTTTTT.

This clonotype was seen a handful of times. The rearrangement links TRBV28 to TRBJ2-2, with 10 bases matching TRBD2. CDR1 is MDHEN and CDR2 is SYDVKM in the germline V gene. Trimming removed 6 bases from V and 1 base from J; junction bases left unmatched: 5. The CDR3 is 16 amino acids. In nucleotides, the CDR3 is TGTGCCAGCAGCCCTAGCGGGGGACAGAACACCGGGGAGCTGTTTTTT. Translating it yields CASSPSGGQNTGELFF.

Here the CDR3 reads CASRLAGGSSYEQYF. The CDR3 DNA follows: TGTGCCAGCAGACTAGCGGGGGGTAGCTCCTACGAGCAGTACTTC. J is TRBJ2-7 and V is TRBV27, with TRBD2 matching 12 bases. Trimming at V came to 6 bases and at J to 0 bases, leaving 3 bases not matched to a gene. Germline V gene sequence: CDR1 MNHEY, CDR2 SMNVEV (reference sequence). The CDR3 is 15 amino acids.